Listed below are T cell receptor beta chains from one sample, sequenced in a study of molecular identifiers for immune sequencing clone quantification. TCRdb re-called the PCR reads through MiXCR, storing one row per CDR3 protein. The data show about 500,000 distinct CDR3 sequences, over 20% seen once. Material for sequencing was naive CD8+ T cells from blood, with Jurkat cell RNA spiked in. These receptors all come from a human donor in good health. Some libraries in this study had Jurkat cell RNA spiked in. CDR3s include the opening cysteine and the closing phenylalanine or tryptophan. D genes are given only for firm matches. The size of a clone is reported for some rows only, either as once, few or many, or as a class for expanded clones.

j_call d_call v_call clone_size cdr3_aa cdr3_nt
TRBJ2-7 - TRBV7-9 - CASSPTTATCEQYF TGTGCCAGCAGCCCCACGACAGCGACCTGCGAGCAGTACTTC
TRBJ1-5 - TRBV27 few CASSLSFTQPQHF TGTGCCAGCAGTTTATCGTTCACTCAGCCCCAGCATTTT
TRBJ2-1 - TRBV4-3 few CASSQVRGVGYNEQFF TGCGCCAGCAGCCAAGTGAGGGGGGTTGGCTACAATGAGCAGTTCTTC
TRBJ1-1 TRBD1 TRBV7-3 - CASSPKTGGTEAFF TGTGCCAGCAGCCCAAAGACAGGGGGAACTGAAGCTTTCTTT
TRBJ1-1 - TRBV7-9 many CASSPSLNTEAFF TGTGCCAGCAGCCCGTCATTGAACACTGAAGCTTTCTTT
TRBJ2-2 - TRBV12-3/TRBV12-4 many CASSRQYTGELFF TGTGCCAGCAGTAGACAGTACACCGGGGAGCTGTTTTTT
TRBJ2-3 TRBD2 TRBV4-1 - CASSPGLAGLDTRYF TGCGCCAGCAGCCCGGGACTAGCGGGATTAGATACGCGGTATTTT
TRBJ2-1 - TRBV25-1 few CASSEGGPFEQFF TGTGCCAGCAGTGAAGGGGGACCATTTGAGCAGTTCTTC
TRBJ2-7 TRBD2 TRBV28 few CASSTGGRYEQYF TGTGCCAGCAGCACGGGGGGGCGATACGAGCAGTACTTC
TRBJ2-2 - TRBV12-3/TRBV12-4 - CASSLGLLDTGELFF TGTGCCAGCAGTTTAGGATTACTCGACACCGGGGAGCTGTTTTTT
TRBJ2-7 - TRBV7-9 many CASSFAGSYEQYF TGTGCCAGCAGCTTTGCTGGTTCCTACGAGCAGTACTTC
TRBJ2-5 TRBD2 TRBV29-1 many CSAEPSGGGETQYF TGCAGCGCCGAGCCTAGCGGGGGGGGTGAGACCCAGTACTTC
TRBJ2-7 TRBD2 TRBV7-2 many CASSLPGTSGTSSYEQYF TGTGCCAGCAGCTTACCCGGGACTAGCGGGACCAGCTCCTACGAGCAGTACTTC
TRBJ2-5 TRBD2 TRBV27 once CASSFSGGAETLYF TGTGCCAGCAGTTTTAGCGGGGGGGCGGAGACCCTGTACTTC
TRBJ2-2 - TRBV14 many CASSRSIGTGELFF TGTGCCAGCAGTAGGAGTATAGGCACCGGGGAGCTGTTTTTT
TRBJ2-7 - TRBV25-1 many CASSEIGAYEQYF TGTGCCAGCAGTGAAATCGGAGCCTACGAGCAGTACTTC
TRBJ1-1 - TRBV6-2/TRBV6-3 - CASSYPGIGPTGAFF TGTGCCAGCAGTTACCCAGGAATAGGACCGACGGGAGCTTTCTTT
TRBJ2-1 TRBD2 TRBV7-8 few CASSFPWSGGAPAYNEQFF TGTGCCAGCAGCTTCCCATGGAGCGGGGGGGCCCCCGCCTACAATGAGCAGTTCTTC
TRBJ2-3 - TRBV4-1 - CASSQVGVTTDTQYF TGCGCCAGCAGCCAAGTAGGGGTAACTACAGATACGCAGTATTTT
TRBJ2-7 TRBD1 TRBV20-1 few CSARELFAGTGGNEQYF TGCAGTGCTAGAGAGCTCTTCGCCGGGACAGGGGGAAACGAGCAGTACTTC
TRBJ1-2 - TRBV4-1 - CASSQAGGGSESGYTF TGCGCCAGCAGCCAAGCCGGTGGGGGGTCGGAGTCTGGCTACACCTTC
TRBJ2-1 - TRBV4-1 few CASSQAQGPFNEQFF TGCGCCAGCAGCCAAGCCCAAGGACCCTTCAATGAGCAGTTCTTC
TRBJ2-2 - TRBV6-2/TRBV6-3 many CASLRDGQTNTGELFF TGTGCCAGCTTAAGGGACGGACAGACGAACACCGGGGAGCTGTTTTTT
TRBJ2-7 TRBD2 TRBV5-1 many CASSPGLAGGPSYEQYF TGCGCCAGCAGCCCGGGACTAGCGGGGGGCCCCTCCTACGAGCAGTACTTC
TRBJ2-7 - TRBV2 many CASGPNYEQYF TGTGCCAGCGGACCGAACTACGAGCAGTACTTC
TRBJ2-5 - TRBV28 few CASTKLLGRTQETQYF TGTGCCAGCACAAAACTACTTGGACGGACACAAGAGACCCAGTACTTC
TRBJ1-6 - TRBV28 - CASRPRVSASCNSPLHF TGTGCCAGCAGGCCCCGTGTGTCCGCCTCCTGTAATTCACCCCTCCACTTT
TRBJ2-3 TRBD2 TRBV20-1 few CSAPPGMTSGGPETDTQYF TGCAGTGCCCCCCCCGGGATGACTAGCGGGGGGCCTGAAACAGATACGCAGTATTTT
TRBJ2-2 - TRBV12-3/TRBV12-4 few CASSLLTANTGELFF TGTGCCAGCAGTTTATTGACGGCGAACACCGGGGAGCTGTTTTTT
TRBJ1-3 - TRBV7-9 few CASSPQAGRDSGNTIYF TGTGCCAGCAGCCCCCAAGCGGGACGCGACTCTGGAAACACCATATATTTT
TRBJ2-7 TRBD2 TRBV13 - CASSFTGRADEQYF TGTGCCAGCAGCTTTACCGGGAGGGCTGACGAGCAGTACTTC
TRBJ2-5 - TRBV7-6 few CASSLGRIQETQYF TGTGCCAGCAGCTTAGGCCGGATCCAAGAGACCCAGTACTTC
TRBJ1-1 - TRBV29-1 many CSVPSNTEAFF TGCAGCGTTCCGTCGAACACTGAAGCTTTCTTT
TRBJ2-2 TRBD1 TRBV27 few CASSPGQGIRTGELFF TGTGCCAGCAGTCCGGGACAGGGGATTAGAACCGGGGAGCTGTTTTTT
TRBJ2-3 - TRBV20-1 - CSATLPRVISSVPTDTQYF TGCAGTGCTACCCTTCCCAGGGTAATATCTTCGGTGCCCACAGATACGCAGTATTTT
TRBJ2-7 TRBD2 TRBV30 - CAWKGLAGESFYEQYF TGTGCCTGGAAAGGACTAGCGGGAGAAAGTTTCTACGAGCAGTACTTC
TRBJ2-7 - TRBV27 many CASSWFGQGEQYF TGTGCCAGCAGTTGGTTCGGGCAGGGCGAGCAGTACTTC
TRBJ1-5 - TRBV15 many CATSRDSRNQPQHF TGTGCCACCAGCAGAGACTCGCGCAATCAGCCCCAGCATTTT
TRBJ2-4 TRBD1 TRBV28 many CASSVTGVGAKNIQYF TGTGCCAGCAGTGTGACAGGGGTAGGGGCCAAAAACATTCAGTACTTC
TRBJ1-2 TRBD1 TRBV7-9 few CASSLGDRRGENYGYTF TGTGCCAGCAGCTTAGGGGACAGGAGGGGCGAGAACTATGGCTACACCTTC
TRBJ2-1 - TRBV5-1 - CASSSDWGAYEQFF TGCGCCAGCAGCTCCGACTGGGGGGCCTATGAGCAGTTCTTC
TRBJ2-7 - TRBV20-1 many CSARFHLTYEQYF TGCAGTGCTAGGTTTCACCTAACCTACGAGCAGTACTTC
TRBJ1-1 - TRBV30 - CAWSEVGGTEAFF TGTGCCTGGAGTGAAGTTGGGGGCACTGAAGCTTTCTTT
TRBJ2-4 - TRBV19 few CASSYGSVDIQYF TGTGCCAGTAGTTACGGGAGCGTGGACATTCAGTACTTC
TRBJ2-5 TRBD1 TRBV28 many CASSQTGTGWRETQYF TGTGCCAGCAGTCAAACCGGGACAGGGTGGCGTGAGACCCAGTACTTC
TRBJ2-5 - TRBV28 - CASSFPRSEYQETQYF TGTGCCAGCAGTTTTCCCCGATCGGAGTACCAAGAGACCCAGTACTTC
TRBJ2-3 TRBD2 TRBV5-1 - CASSLVASGRTDTQYF TGCGCCAGCAGCTTGGTGGCTAGCGGGAGGACAGATACGCAGTATTTT
TRBJ2-1 - TRBV10-3 few CAISWGNEQFF TGTGCCATCAGTTGGGGGAATGAGCAGTTCTTC
TRBJ1-3 - TRBV7-9 many CASSLDGGSGNTIYF TGTGCCAGCAGCTTAGATGGCGGCTCTGGAAACACCATATATTTT
TRBJ1-1 - TRBV27 - CASSLSSVNTEAFF TGTGCCAGCAGTTTATCGTCAGTGAACACTGAAGCTTTCTTT
TRBJ1-3 - TRBV11-2 - CASSSPAQWTNSGNTIYF TGTGCCAGCAGCTCCCCTGCCCAATGGACAAACTCTGGAAACACCATATATTTT
TRBJ2-2 - TRBV11-2 - CASSEDGTGELFF TGTGCCAGCAGCGAAGACGGCACCGGGGAGCTGTTTTTT
TRBJ2-7 - TRBV29-1 many CSVQTGSGYEQYF TGCAGCGTTCAGACAGGATCGGGCTACGAGCAGTACTTC
TRBJ1-2 - TRBV11-2 few CASSSLLGADGYTF TGTGCCAGCAGCTCCCTCTTGGGGGCTGATGGCTACACCTTC
TRBJ1-4 - TRBV29-1 many CSVSGGDNEKLFF TGCAGCGTGAGTGGGGGAGACAATGAAAAACTGTTTTTT
TRBJ2-7 - TRBV24-1 few CATSDLSGPSEEQYF TGTGCCACCAGTGATCTCTCGGGACCGTCTGAAGAGCAGTACTTC
TRBJ1-1 - TRBV5-3 - CASSLVGGGRFAEAFF TGTGCCAGCAGCTTGGTGGGGGGCGGCAGATTCGCTGAAGCTTTCTTT
TRBJ2-3 TRBD2 TRBV4-3 - CASSQVSGRTPTDTQYF TGCGCCAGCAGCCAAGTTAGCGGGAGAACCCCCACAGATACGCAGTATTTT